Described below is a single T cell receptor (beta chain) sequence and its context. A much bigger clone sits one base away, suggesting this may be a read error. Per the original methods: The distant-metastasis classifier for papillary thyroid cancer was built from CDR3 differences across clinicopathological groups. TCRdb recomputed clones from the PCR reads via MiXCR. It is TCRdb's table, rather than the study itself, that gives the V and J calls and clone size. Of around 59,000 clones listed, about 16% were seen once; the top ten hold over 9%. These data originate in a study of metastatic and nonmetastatic thyroid tumors. Thyroid surgery was performed in patients who had received no treatment beforehand. This receptor was taken from a male donor with papillary thyroid cancer or a benign thyroid nodule (not recorded which). Some clones in this sample may be carry-over from other donors' samples. Sequenced: blood.

CDR3 DNA: TGCAGTGCTAGAGATCTTGTCAGGTCTAATCAGCCCCAGCATTTT. This codes for CSARDLVRSNQPQHF. The rearrangement joins TRBV20-1 to TRBJ1-5; D is undetermined. Deletions cut 0 bases from V and 4 bases from J, with 13 bases between. Germline V gives CDR1 DFQATT, CDR2 SNEGSKA (reference sequence). The length of the CDR3 is 15 residues.